One sample yielded the 11 T cell receptor beta chains listed below, sequenced in a study of regulatory T cells in long-lasting Graves disease (dated by TCRdb to the early 2020s). The time point label, read with the paper, signifies: persistent/refractory GD, antithyroid drugs over 5 years with positive TRAb. For both TCR sequencing and RNA sequencing, RNA was extracted from PBMCs using TRIzol. The library was produced with multiplex PCR. Sequencer: Illumina HiSeq 4000. TCR beta libraries were built with iRepertoire HTBI primers and Arm-PCR amplification of CDR3 regions. TCRdb redid the processing of the public reads, applying fastp at Q25 and MiXCR, and retained in-frame beta chains. Identical CDR3 protein sequences are pooled into one entry, listed with their most common genes and DNA. Here the sample has about 340,000 distinct CDR3 sequences; around 19% occur a single time. The ten largest make up over 25% of the sample.

The sample in question was peripheral blood mononuclear cells (PBMCs), obtained when the disease was refractory, from a patient treated with antithyroid drugs. The source of these receptors is a female donor with Graves disease.

The chain recombines TRBV10-3 with TRBJ1-1, with 9 bases identical to TRBD1. The V gene's germline CDR1 is ENHRY and CDR2 SYGVKD. There are 17 residues in the CDR3. V dropped 4 bases and J dropped 1; count of bases not matched to a gene: 10. The CDR3 sequence: CAISVSFGTGTNTEAFF. The CDR3 DNA reads as TGTGCCATCAGTGTGAGCTTTGGGACAGGGACGAACACTGAAGCTTTCTTT.

There are many counts of this clonotype. The genes are TRBV5-1 and TRBJ2-7, with TRBD1 matching 8 bases. The CDR3 covers 14 residues. CDR1 and CDR2 from the germline V gene are SGHRS and YFSETQ. V lost 1 base to trimming and J lost 5 bases; unmatched junction nucleotides: 5. The CDR3: CASSLPGGFHEQYF. CDR3 coding DNA: TGCGCCAGCAGCTTGCCAGGGGGCTTCCACGAGCAGTACTTC.

This clonotype was seen many times. V and J are TRBV13 and TRBJ2-7, with 11 bases fitting TRBD2. There are 16 residues in the CDR3. Trimming took 0 bases from V and 2 from J; bases not matched to a gene: 3. Germline CDR1 PRHDT, CDR2 FYEKMQ (reference sequence). The DNA for the CDR3 is TGTGCCAGCAGCTTAGGGGGACTAGCGGACCCCTACGAGCAGTACTTC. It is translated as CASSLGGLADPYEQYF.

This clonotype has a handful of counts. This chain connects TRBV20-1 to TRBJ2-5; weak D call: TRBD2 (7 bases). The CDR3 runs 14 residues. The germline gives CDR1 DFQATT, CDR2 SNEGSKA (reference sequence). V was shortened by 5 bases and J by 5 bases, with 18 bases between the two germline ends. The chain's CDR3 is CSAGRRGREETQYF. The CDR3 nucleotides are TGCAGTGCTGGACGACGGGGGCGGGAGGAGACCCAGTACTTC.

This clonotype was recorded many times. The rearrangement joins TRBV11-2 to TRBJ1-5, with D hard to call. CDR1 is SGHAT, CDR2 FQNNGV, per germline. Trimming shortened V by 5 bases and J by 6 bases, and 11 bases separated the two germline ends. The CDR3 has 13 amino acids. CDR3 bases: TGTGCCAGCAGCCTAGGTGTGGGTCAGCCCCAGCATTTT. Encoded protein: CASSLGVGQPQHF.

The chain joins TRBV6-1 to TRBJ1-5; unclear D gene. V was shortened by 4 bases and J by 7 bases, with 11 bases between the two germline ends. CDR3 length equals 13 residues. Per the germline V gene, CDR1 is MNHNS and CDR2 is SASEGT. The DNA for the CDR3 is TGTGCCAGCAGTGCCCTAGAGGGCCAGCCCCAGCATTTT. It yields the protein CASSALEGQPQHF.

About this clonotype itself: This clone may be a read error of a much larger clone one base away. The chain combines TRBV6-1 with TRBJ2-7, with 13 nucleotides matching TRBD2. Germline V gives CDR1 MNHNS, CDR2 SASEGT. The CDR3 runs 17 residues. CDR3 coding DNA: TGTGCCGGCAGTGAAGCGCTACTAGCGGGGGGGTGGTACGAGCAGTACTTC. It codes for CAGSEALLAGGWYEQYF.

V gene TRBV19 combines with J gene TRBJ1-1, with a weak D call TRBD1 (5 bases). CDR1 and CDR2 (germline): LNHDA, SQIVND (reference sequence). The CDR3 is 13 residues long. Trimming took off 7 bases at V and 10 bases at J, with 19 bases between the two ends. CDR3 sequence reads: CASTPPHSGAAFF. The CDR3, as DNA: TGTGCCAGTACCCCCCCCCACAGCGGGGCAGCTTTCTTT.

In this sample, this clonotype turned up many times. V usage is TRBV7-8 and J usage is TRBJ2-5; maybe TRBD2 (6 bases). The CDR3 sequence is 13 residues long. Germline CDR1 and CDR2: SGHVS and FQNEAQ. Trimming left V 8 bases short and J 4 bases short, with 14 bases between. For the CDR3, the DNA is TGTGCCAGCGGGGGGAACCAAATAGAGACCCAGTACTTC. This gives the protein CASGGNQIETQYF.

This clonotype has at least ten counts. The rearrangement joins TRBV6-1 to TRBJ1-5; D may be TRBD1 (6 bases). Deletions cut 5 bases from V and 0 bases from J, with 17 bases between. The CDR3 length is 17 residues. Per germline, CDR1 MNHNS and CDR2 SASEGT. CDR3 protein: CASSPNRAAYSNQPQHF. The DNA of the CDR3 is TGTGCCAGCAGTCCTAACAGGGCCGCTTATAGCAATCAGCCCCAGCATTTT.

This clonotype appeared many times. The chain combines TRBV7-9 with TRBJ1-2; TRBD1 is a possible D gene (6 bases). Germline V gives CDR1 SEHNR, CDR2 FQNEAQ (reference sequence). V lost 4 bases, J lost 5 bases, and 17 bases lay in between. This CDR3 is 15 amino acids long. The CDR3 coding sequence is TGTGCCAGCAGCTCGAAAGCGGACAGAACATATGGCTACACCTTC. As protein: CASSSKADRTYGYTF.